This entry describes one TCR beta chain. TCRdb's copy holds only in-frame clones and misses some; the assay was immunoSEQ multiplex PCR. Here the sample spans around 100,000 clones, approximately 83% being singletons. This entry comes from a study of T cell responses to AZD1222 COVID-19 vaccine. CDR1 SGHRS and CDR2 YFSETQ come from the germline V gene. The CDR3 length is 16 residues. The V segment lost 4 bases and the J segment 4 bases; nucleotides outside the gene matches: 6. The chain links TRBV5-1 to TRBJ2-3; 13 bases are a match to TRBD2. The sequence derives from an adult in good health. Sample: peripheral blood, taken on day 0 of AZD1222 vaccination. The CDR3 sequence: CASSGGLAGAPDTQYF. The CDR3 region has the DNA TGCGCCAGCAGCGGTGGACTAGCGGGAGCCCCAGATACGCAGTATTTT.